The 29 T cell receptor beta chains given below trace back to one sample, sequenced in a study of blood T cell dynamics during melanoma immunotherapy. The time point: pre-treatment baseline. TCRdb's copy holds only in-frame clones and misses some; the assay was immunoSEQ multiplex PCR. The table records about 8,500 clones, roughly 77% of them present only once. The sample consisted of blood, taken from a patient treated with checkpoint blockade. Receptor source: a human donor with melanoma.

The gene calls are TRBV7-2 and TRBJ1-2, with 9 bases identical to TRBD1. With 5 bases clipped from V and 3 bases from J, the junction kept 4 bases outside the gene matches. The CDR3 extends over 14 amino acids. Germline loops: CDR1 SGHTA, CDR2 FQGNSA. The CDR3 reads CASSQQGADYGYTF. The CDR3 DNA is TGTGCCAGCAGCCAACAGGGGGCCGACTATGGCTACACCTTC.

As for this clone: At one of its ends the junction is not consistent with the germline gene, which may arise from a read error. The chain couples TRBV6-5 to TRBJ2-7; D is possibly TRBD1 (6 bases). The CDR3 has 14 amino acids. Germline CDR1 is MNHEY and CDR2 is SVGAGI. Here the CDR3 reads CASSYSGHPYERYF. Written as DNA, the CDR3 is TGTGCCAGCAGTTACTCGGGACACCCCTACGAGCGGTACTTC.

The chain couples TRBV6-6 to TRBJ2-7, with D perhaps TRBD1 (5 bases). Germline V gene sequence: CDR1 MNHNY, CDR2 SVGAGI (reference sequence). This CDR3 spans 14 amino acids. Trimming shortened V by 0 bases and J by 6 bases, and 12 bases separated the two germline ends. DNA of the CDR3: TGTGCCAGCAGTTACTCGTTAGGGGCTGGCGAGCAGTACTTC. Translated, it gives CASSYSLGAGEQYF.

This chain uses TRBV10-3 with TRBJ2-7, with TRBD2 matching 7 bases. The CDR3 consists of 16 residues. CDR1 and CDR2 from the germline V gene are ENHRY and SYGVKD. The V and J ends lost 2 bases and 2 bases, in that order; junction bases with no gene match: 9. The chain's CDR3 is CAISEAGTGGTYEQYF. In DNA form, the CDR3 reads TGTGCCATCAGTGAGGCCGGGACGGGAGGAACCTACGAGCAGTACTTC.

For the CDR3, the DNA is TGCGCCAGCGGCCAGGGGTCCACTGGAAACACCATATATTTT. Protein product: CASGQGSTGNTIYF. This chain links TRBV5-1 with TRBJ1-3, with D maybe TRBD1 (6 bases). V was cut by 7 bases and J by 2 bases, with 13 bases left in between. The CDR3 loop spans 14 amino acids. CDR1 SGHRS and CDR2 YFSETQ come from the germline V gene.

The CDR3: CASSQEETGTGGRYSNQPQHF. The DNA of the CDR3 is TGTGCCAGCAGCCAAGAGGAAACCGGGACAGGGGGACGTTATAGCAATCAGCCCCAGCATTTT. The chain couples TRBV14 to TRBJ1-5; 11 nucleotides align to TRBD1. Germline V gene lookup returns CDR1 SGHDN and CDR2 FVKESK. CDR3 length equals 21 residues. Trimming at V came to 0 bases and at J to 0 bases, leaving 13 bases not matched to a gene.

The rearrangement uses TRBV5-4 and TRBJ2-1, with D possibly TRBD1 on 6 matching bases. This CDR3 region has 14 residues. Trimming removed 3 bases at V and 10 bases at J, with 17 bases between. The germline gives CDR1 SGHNT, CDR2 YYREEE (reference sequence). CDR3: CASSWNEGVGEQFF. The CDR3 DNA follows: TGTGCCAGCAGCTGGAACGAGGGGGTGGGGGAGCAGTTCTTC.

The rearrangement uses TRBV7-9 and TRBJ2-1, with TRBD1 identical over 8 bases. The J segment lost 6 bases and the V segment lost 5 bases, leaving 3 bases of the junction unmatched. The CDR3 is 13 residues long. Germline values: CDR1 SEHNR, CDR2 FQNEAQ (reference sequence). The chain's CDR3 is CASSQDRANEQFF. In DNA form, the CDR3 reads TGTGCCAGCAGCCAGGACAGGGCCAATGAGCAGTTCTTC. The full variable domain, its missing parts supplied by reference TRBV7-9 and TRBJ2-1, is DTGVSQNPRHKITKRGQNVTFRCDPISEHNRLYWYRQTLGQGPEFLTYFQNEAQLEKSRLLSDRFSAERPKGSFSTLEIQRTEQGDSAMYLCASSQDRANEQFFGPGTRLTVL.

Written as DNA, the CDR3 is TGTGCCAGCAGCTTAAGCCAGGGACAGGGCTACGAGCAGTACTTC. It encodes CASSLSQGQGYEQYF. This chain joins TRBV7-3 and TRBJ2-7; 9 bases align to TRBD1. The V and J ends lost 1 base and 3 bases, in that order; junction bases with no gene match: 4. This CDR3 has 15 residues. Germline loops: CDR1 SGHTA, CDR2 FQGTGA.

The gene calls are TRBV28 and TRBJ1-4; maybe TRBD1 (6 bases). Germline CDR1 MDHEN, CDR2 SYDVKM. Trimming took 4 bases from V and 8 from J, leaving 17 bases between them. The length of the CDR3 is 15 residues. This CDR3 is CASSSIRGLQEKLFF. Written as DNA, the CDR3 is TGTGCCAGCAGTTCAATCAGGGGACTACAGGAAAAACTGTTTTTT.

V is TRBV5-4 and J is TRBJ2-1, with 11 bases lining up with TRBD2. Germline V lookup: CDR1 SGHNT, CDR2 YYREEE (reference sequence). Unmatched junction bases numbered 5, after V lost 2 bases and J lost 1 base. The CDR3 length is 17 residues. CDR3 nucleotides: TGTGCCAGCAGCTTATATAGCGGGGGGGCTTCCTACAATGAGCAGTTCTTC. Translation gives CASSLYSGGASYNEQFF.

In its sample, this clone was seen a few times. J is TRBJ2-2 and V is TRBV2; D gene uncertain. Germline-derived CDR1 and CDR2 are SNHLY and FYNNEI. This CDR3 spans 13 amino acids. V lost 7 bases and J 4 bases, leaving 10 bases between the germline ends. DNA of the CDR3: TGTGCCAGCATATCAGACCCCACCGGGGAGCTGTTTTTT. Translated, it gives CASISDPTGELFF.

V is TRBV2 and J is TRBJ2-5; TRBD2 matches 12 bases. The trim removed 7 bases at V and 4 bases at J, leaving 7 bases unmatched. Germline values: CDR1 SNHLY, CDR2 FYNNEI. CDR3 length: 15 residues. The CDR3 coding sequence is TGTGCCAGCACCCTGACTAGCGGGAGTTTAGAGACCCAGTACTTC. It specifies CASTLTSGSLETQYF. Based on the CDR3 plus reference TRBV2 and TRBJ2-5, the full variable domain is EPEVTQTPSHQVTQMGQEVILRCVPISNHLYFYWYRQILGQKVEFLVSFYNNEISEKSEIFDDQFSVERPDGSNFTLKIRSTKLEDSAMYFCASTLTSGSLETQYFGPGTRLLVL.

The chain combines TRBV29-1 with TRBJ1-3; no reliable D call. The CDR3 has 11 residues. Germline V gives CDR1 SQVTM, CDR2 ANQGSEA. Trimming took 3 bases from V and 8 from J, leaving 8 bases between them. CDR3 loop: CSVDSSDTIYF. The CDR3 nucleotides read TGCAGCGTTGATAGTTCGGACACCATATATTTT. The variable domain in full, with the rest retrieved from reference TRBV29-1 and TRBJ1-3, is SAVISQKPSRDICQRGTSLTIQCQVDSQVTMMFWYRQQPGQSLTLIATANQGSEATYESGFVIDKFPISRPNLTFSTLTVSNMSPEDSSIYLCSVDSSDTIYFGEGSWLTVV.

CDR3 in amino acids: CASSAVTGASSYEQYF. DNA for the CDR3: TGTGCCAGCAGTGCCGTAACAGGGGCGAGCTCCTACGAGCAGTACTTC. V and J are TRBV2 and TRBJ2-7; 7 bases map to TRBD1. V gave up 4 bases and J gave up 0 bases; unmatched junction bases: 9. The CDR3 runs to 16 residues. The germline V gene encodes CDR1 SNHLY and CDR2 FYNNEI.

The chain joins TRBV21-1 to TRBJ2-4; the table assigns TRBD1, which was not confirmed against the DNA. TRBV21-1 is listed as a pseudogene. The CDR3 sequence is 13 residues long. The CDR3 DNA sequence: TGTGCCAGCAGCAAAGGGGCAGGGGCCATTCAGTACTTC. Translated, it gives CASSKGAGAIQYF.

The CDR3: CASGVGENTGELFF. DNA for the CDR3: TGTGCCAGCGGCGTGGGCGAGAACACCGGGGAGCTGTTTTTT. The J gene is TRBJ2-2, the V gene TRBV6-5, with D hard to call. Germline loops: CDR1 MNHEY, CDR2 SVGAGI. Trimming left V 8 bases short and J 1 base short, with 11 bases between. CDR3 length equals 14 residues.

The chain uses TRBV6-1 and TRBJ1-2; TRBD1 is a possible D gene (5 bases). Germline-derived CDR1 and CDR2 are MNHNS and SASEGT. This CDR3 contains 14 residues. With 6 bases removed from V and 8 bases from J, the gap between germline ends came to 19 bases. CDR3 sequence: CASRSGPTGGGYTF. The CDR3 DNA is TGTGCCAGCAGGTCGGGGCCCACCGGGGGAGGCTACACCTTC.

This chain connects TRBV6-6 to TRBJ1-1, with TRBD1 identical over 12 bases. J was trimmed by 5 bases and V by 5 bases; bases with no gene match: 6. The CDR3 totals 15 residues. CDR1 and CDR2 from the germline V gene are MNHNY and SVGAGI (reference sequence). CDR3 sequence (DNA): TGTGCCAGCAGTCAGGGACAGGGGGCTCTAACTGAAGCTTTCTTT. It codes for CASSQGQGALTEAFF.

This clone turned up a few times. The chain carries TRBV7-9 and TRBJ1-1; weak D call: TRBD1 (5 bases). This CDR3 is 13 amino acids long. V was clipped by 5 bases and J by 4 bases, with 11 bases between them. Germline CDR1 and CDR2: SEHNR and FQNEAQ (reference sequence). This chain's CDR3 is CASSHTGPTEAFF. Written as DNA, the CDR3 is TGTGCCAGCAGCCATACAGGTCCCACTGAAGCTTTCTTT.

This chain connects TRBV6-5 to TRBJ1-1; 8 bases line up with TRBD1. CDR3 length: 13 amino acids. Looked up from germline, CDR1 is MNHEY and CDR2 is SVGAGI. The CDR3 DNA reads TGTGCATCTTCCCGGGACAGGTCTACTGAAGCTTTCTTT. Protein product: CASSRDRSTEAFF.

The chain uses TRBV6-6 and TRBJ2-7, with 7 bases identical to TRBD1. The length of the CDR3 is 14 residues. The germline gives CDR1 MNHNY, CDR2 SVGAGI (reference sequence). The V and J ends lost 6 bases and 0 bases, in that order; junction bases with no gene match: 5. CDR3 in amino acids: CASRTGQSSYEQYF. The CDR3 nucleotides are TGTGCCAGCAGAACGGGACAGAGCTCCTACGAGCAGTACTTC.

The chain has TRBV14 and TRBJ1-5; D unresolved. Germline values: CDR1 SGHDN, CDR2 FVKESK. The ends were cut back, 4 bases at V and 0 bases at J, with 7 bases in the middle. This CDR3 comprises 14 residues. This CDR3 reads CASSPSNSNQPQHF. CDR3 in DNA: TGTGCCAGCAGCCCGTCTAATAGCAATCAGCCCCAGCATTTT.

The rearrangement joins TRBV25-1 to TRBJ1-6, with TRBD1 as a possible D gene (6 bases). The CDR3 sequence is 16 residues long. The germline V gene has CDR1 MGHDK and CDR2 SYGVNS. The V end lost 1 base, the J end lost 8 bases, and 15 bases lay between the germline ends. In DNA form, the CDR3 reads TGTGCCAGCAGTGAATTGGGGCGCAGGGGTGATTCACCCCTCCACTTT. Residues: CASSELGRRGDSPLHF. The entire variable domain, with the rest obtained from reference TRBV25-1 and TRBJ1-6, is as follows: EADIYQTPRYLVIGTGKKITLECSQTMGHDKMYWYQQDPGMELHLIHYSYGVNSTEKGDLSSESTVSRIRTEHFPLTLESARPSHTSQYLCASSELGRRGDSPLHFGNGTRLTVT.

The chain recombines TRBV20-1 with TRBJ2-7; TRBD2 might be the D (6 bases). Trimming pared 5 bases from V and 2 bases from J, leaving 7 bases between. Germline lookup yields CDR1 DFQATT and CDR2 SNEGSKA (reference sequence). The CDR3 extends over 11 amino acids. This CDR3 is CSAWTTYEQYF. The CDR3 nucleotides read TGCAGTGCTTGGACTACCTACGAGCAGTACTTC.

V usage is TRBV6-4 and J usage is TRBJ1-2; 8 nucleotides match TRBD1. Germline V CDR1 and CDR2: MRHNA, SNTAGT. V shed 0 bases and J 6 bases; nucleotides not matched to a gene: 3. The CDR3 has 14 residues. The CDR3 coding sequence is TGTGCCAGCAGTGACTCTTACAGGGGGAATGGCTACACCTTC. Its protein is CASSDSYRGNGYTF.

The rearrangement uses TRBV5-1 and TRBJ2-5, with a tentative D call TRBD2 (7 bases). The CDR3 length is 15 residues. Germline V CDR1 and CDR2: SGHRS, YFSETQ. Trimming pared 3 bases from V and 3 bases from J, leaving 15 bases between. The CDR3 DNA sequence: TGCGCCAGCAGCTCGAGGGGGGGTGAGGAAGAGACCCAGTACTTC. This codes for CASSSRGGEEETQYF.

This clone was recorded a few times. The chain couples TRBV1 to TRBJ1-1. TRBV1 has pseudogene status. The CDR3 extends over 15 amino acids. CDR3 nucleotide sequence: TGCACCAGCAGCCAAGGTGAGGGGCGTTGCACTGAAGCTTTCTTT. This sequence encodes CTSSQGEGRCTEAFF.

The rearrangement joins TRBV10-1 to TRBJ1-5, with a possible D match to TRBD1 (5 bases). The CDR3 is made up of 13 amino acids. V lost 11 bases and J 7 bases, leaving 18 bases between the germline ends. Germline CDR1 WNHNN, CDR2 SYGVQD (reference sequence). The DNA of the CDR3 is TGCGCCGGCCCCAGAGGGGTTCCCCAGCCCCAGCATTTT. Its translation: CAGPRGVPQPQHF.